This T cell receptor (beta chain) derives from a study of T cell responses to AZD1222 COVID-19 vaccine. Whole-study findings and limits: The donor group comprised mostly white British people and more females; the analysis possibly underestimated clonal diversity. Across the whole spike, CD4 TCRs peaked at regions 160-218 and 743-854. It was only five to seven AZD1222 recipients who were seropositive at baseline.

Libraries were prepared by immunoSEQ multiplex PCR; TCRdb keeps only in-frame clonotypes and omits some of them. The table records around 160,000 clones, 80% to 95% of them present only once. With 3 bases clipped from V and 0 bases from J, the junction kept 8 bases outside the gene matches. The CDR3 is 16 residues long. Germline V gives CDR1 MDHEN, CDR2 SYDVKM. Worth noting for this clone: What it recognizes is unknown.

This chain connects TRBV28 to TRBJ2-7, with 7 bases aligning to TRBD1. The source is an adult in good health. The source was peripheral blood, collected on day 0 of MenACWY control vaccination. For the CDR3, the DNA is TGTGCCAGCAGTTTTTCTTACAGGGGACCCTCCTACGAGCAGTACTTC. Its translation: CASSFSYRGPSYEQYF.